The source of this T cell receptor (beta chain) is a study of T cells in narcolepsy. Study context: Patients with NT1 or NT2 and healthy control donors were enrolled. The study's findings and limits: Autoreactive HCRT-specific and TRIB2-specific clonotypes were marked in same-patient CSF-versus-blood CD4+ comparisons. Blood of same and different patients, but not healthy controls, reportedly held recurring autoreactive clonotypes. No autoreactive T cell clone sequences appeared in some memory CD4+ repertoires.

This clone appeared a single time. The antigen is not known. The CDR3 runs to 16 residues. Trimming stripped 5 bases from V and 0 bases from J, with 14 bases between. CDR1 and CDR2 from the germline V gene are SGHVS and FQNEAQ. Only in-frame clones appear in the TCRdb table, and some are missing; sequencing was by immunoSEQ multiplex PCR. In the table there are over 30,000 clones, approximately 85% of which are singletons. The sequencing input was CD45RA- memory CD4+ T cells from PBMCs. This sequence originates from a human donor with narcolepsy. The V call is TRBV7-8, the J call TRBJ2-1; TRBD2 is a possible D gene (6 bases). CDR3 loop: CASSPRGESSYNEQFF. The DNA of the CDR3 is TGTGCCAGCAGCCCCCGCGGGGAAAGCTCCTACAATGAGCAGTTCTTC.